There are a few counts of the clone carrying this T cell receptor (beta chain). Its target is unknown. Relative to the germline gene, one junction end is altered; a read error may explain this. Unexposed donor CD4+ T cells date from about 2010-2018, before the COVID-19 pandemic. CD4+ T cells were isolated from the cells after 10 days of culture. This specimen belongs to a study of CD4 T cells in relation to SARS-CoV-2 and coronaviruses. Using immunoSEQ multiplex PCR, the repertoire was profiled, and TCRdb retains in-frame clones only, with some absent. The data contain some 19,000 clones, 75% to 85% of them singletons. From germline, CDR1 is SGHTA and CDR2 FQGNSA. The CDR3 extends over 15 amino acids.

The rearrangement uses TRBV7-2 and TRBJ1-1; tentatively, D is TRBD1 (5 bases). Sequencing was done on a sample of CD4+ T cells from PBMCs, cultured in vitro. This receptor was taken from a human donor in good health. The CDR3, as DNA: TGTGCCAGCAGATTAGGTTCGGGGCTAGAGACTGAAGCTTTCTTT. It codes for CASRLGSGLETEAFF.